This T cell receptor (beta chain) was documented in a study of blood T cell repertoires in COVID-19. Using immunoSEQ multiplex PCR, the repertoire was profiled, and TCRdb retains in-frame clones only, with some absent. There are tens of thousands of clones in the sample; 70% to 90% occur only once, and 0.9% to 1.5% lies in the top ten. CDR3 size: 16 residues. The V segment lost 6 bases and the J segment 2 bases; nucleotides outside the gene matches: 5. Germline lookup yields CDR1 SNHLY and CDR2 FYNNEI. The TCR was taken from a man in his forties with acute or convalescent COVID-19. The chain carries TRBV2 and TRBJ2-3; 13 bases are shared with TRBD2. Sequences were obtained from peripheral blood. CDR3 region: CASSLGLAGSTDTQYF. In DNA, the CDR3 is TGTGCCAGCAGCTTGGGACTAGCGGGGTCCACAGATACGCAGTATTTT. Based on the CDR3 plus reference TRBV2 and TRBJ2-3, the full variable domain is EPEVTQTPSHQVTQMGQEVILRCVPISNHLYFYWYRQILGQKVEFLVSFYNNEISEKSEIFDDQFSVERPDGSNFTLKIRSTKLEDSAMYFCASSLGLAGSTDTQYFGPGTRLTVL.